This T cell receptor beta chain was sequenced during a study of control samples from healthy donors and cancer patients. TCRdb's table, derived via immunoSEQ multiplex PCR, lists solely in-frame clones and lacks some. In the table there are about 150,000 clones, 93% of which are singletons. Germline V gene sequence: CDR1 SGHVS, CDR2 FNYEAQ. The CDR3 sequence is 14 residues long. J lost 3 bases, V lost 5 bases, and 6 bases had no gene match. The chain recombines TRBV7-6 with TRBJ2-7; 8 bases are a match to TRBD1. The TCR originated in a man between 45 and 60 years old in good health. Source material: blood. CDR3 DNA sequence: TGTGCCAGCAGCCAGGGGGCAAGCGGCTACGAGCAGTACTTC. The encoded protein is CASSQGASGYEQYF.